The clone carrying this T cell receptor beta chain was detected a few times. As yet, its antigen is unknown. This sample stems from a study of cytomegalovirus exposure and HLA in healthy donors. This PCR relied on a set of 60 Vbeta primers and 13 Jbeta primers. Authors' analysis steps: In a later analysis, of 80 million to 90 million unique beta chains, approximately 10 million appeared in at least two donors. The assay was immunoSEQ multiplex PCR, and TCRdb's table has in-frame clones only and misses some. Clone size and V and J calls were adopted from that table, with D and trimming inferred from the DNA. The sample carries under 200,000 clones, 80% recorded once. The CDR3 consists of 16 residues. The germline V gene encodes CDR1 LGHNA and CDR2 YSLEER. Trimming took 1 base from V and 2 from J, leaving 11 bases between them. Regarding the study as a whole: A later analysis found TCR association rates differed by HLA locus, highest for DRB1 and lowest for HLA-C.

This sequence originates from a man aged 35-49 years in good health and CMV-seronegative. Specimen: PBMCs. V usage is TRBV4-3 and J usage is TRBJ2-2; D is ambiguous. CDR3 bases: TGCGCCAGCAGCCAAGGGGCCAGCTTAAACACCGGGGAGCTGTTTTTT. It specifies CASSQGASLNTGELFF.